Sequencing of this T cell receptor (beta chain) was carried out in a study of blood T cell dynamics during melanoma immunotherapy. Described time point: week 3, after first cycle of checkpoint inhibitor. Assay: immunoSEQ multiplex PCR; the TCRdb copy retains only in-frame clones and omits some. Seen here are about 16,000 clones, about 94% observed once, and the top ten hold 0.21%. Between the trimmed V and J ends, which lost 2 bases and 2 bases, there was a span of 13 bases. Germline CDR1 and CDR2: MNHEY and SMNVEV (reference sequence). This CDR3 spans 15 amino acids. V is TRBV27 and J is TRBJ2-7; D is uncertain. The sequence came from a human donor with melanoma. This specimen was effector memory CD8+ T cells from blood, taken from a patient treated with checkpoint blockade. CDR3 nucleotide sequence: TGTGCCAGCAGTTTAGAGCGATCCATGGCCTACGAGCAGTACTTC. Its protein is CASSLERSMAYEQYF.